Below, one T cell receptor beta chain is given with its context. The length of the CDR3 is 17 residues. CDR1 MNHEY and CDR2 SMNVEV come from the germline V gene (reference sequence). J lost 4 bases, V lost 3 bases, and 10 bases had no gene match. Both iRepertoire HTBI primers and Arm-PCR of CDR3 regions were used to build the TCR beta libraries. TCRdb reprocessed the multiplex PCR reads via MiXCR and lists one record per CDR3 protein. The sample carries 400,000 to 500,000 distinct CDR3 sequences, roughly 15% recorded once. The sample comes from a study of regulatory T cells in long-lasting Graves disease. Regarding time point: newly diagnosed GD, antithyroid drugs for less than 3 months. RNA from PBMCs was the source of the TCR library. These sequences were also reported in another study, on T cells in Graves' hyperthyroidism and ophthalmopathy.

Sequenced here: peripheral blood mononuclear cells (PBMCs), sampled at new diagnosis, from a patient treated with antithyroid drugs. This TCR was sampled from a woman in her thirties or forties with Graves disease. The chain combines TRBV27 with TRBJ2-1, with 9 bases that match TRBD2. For the CDR3, the DNA is TGTGCCAGCAGTTTCATCCACTTAGCGGGAGAATACAATGAGCAGTTCTTC. It specifies CASSFIHLAGEYNEQFF.